These 23 T cell receptor beta chains share one sample of origin, sequenced in a study of blood T cell repertoires in COVID-19. Repertoires were generated with immunoSEQ multiplex PCR, while TCRdb's copy carries only in-frame clones and drops some. The data hold approximately 350,000 clones, with 85% to 90% observed a single time. The source material was PBMCs or T cells enriched from blood (not recorded which). Every receptor here comes from a man younger than 35 who had recovered from COVID-19.

The rearrangement links TRBV18 to TRBJ1-2, with a possible D match to TRBD1 (5 bases). The CDR3 has 14 amino acids. The ends were cut back, 2 bases at V and 0 bases at J, with 7 bases in the middle. Looked up from germline, CDR1 is KGHSH and CDR2 is LQKENI. DNA of the CDR3: TGTGCCAGCTCACCAGGGGCTGCTAACTATGGCTACACCTTC. Translating it yields CASSPGAANYGYTF.

The chain is built from TRBV24-1 and TRBJ2-5, with 10 bases fitting TRBD1. Germline values: CDR1 KGHDR, CDR2 SFDVKD. Trimming took 3 bases from V and 5 from J; bases not matched to a gene: 11. The CDR3 is made up of 17 amino acids. CDR3 amino acids: CATSDLGTGAPGETQYF. The CDR3 DNA sequence: TGTGCCACCAGTGATCTAGGGACAGGGGCCCCCGGGGAGACCCAGTACTTC.

The chain employs TRBV2 and TRBJ1-1; tentative D call: TRBD1 (6 bases). V lost 2 bases and J 1 base, leaving 8 bases between the germline ends. CDR3 length: 14 residues. Germline V lookup: CDR1 SNHLY, CDR2 FYNNEI. The CDR3: CASSEQGPNTEAFF. The DNA for the CDR3 is TGTGCCAGCAGTGAACAGGGGCCGAACACTGAAGCTTTCTTT.

This chain joins TRBV11-2 and TRBJ1-2, with unresolved D. The ends were cut back, 4 bases at V and 4 bases at J, with 4 bases in the middle. In germline, CDR1 is SGHAT, CDR2 FQNNGV. The CDR3 is 11 amino acids. The CDR3 DNA is TGTGCCAGCAGCTCCAGCTATGGCTACACCTTC. It codes for CASSSSYGYTF.

The rearrangement links TRBV5-4 to TRBJ2-7, with D maybe TRBD2 (5 bases). This CDR3 has 13 amino acids. Trimming stripped 0 bases from V and 4 bases from J, with 8 bases between. Germline values: CDR1 SGHNT, CDR2 YYREEE (reference sequence). The CDR3 region has the DNA TGTGCCAGCAGCTTGGAACCGGGGTACGAGCAGTACTTC. Its protein is CASSLEPGYEQYF.

The chain links TRBV5-1 to TRBJ2-2; 7 bases are a match to TRBD1. Germline V CDR1 and CDR2: SGHRS, YFSETQ. The V and J ends lost 6 bases and 6 bases, in that order; junction bases with no gene match: 5. The CDR3 runs to 13 residues. CDR3 sequence: CASKEGAAGELFF. DNA of the CDR3: TGCGCCAGCAAAGAGGGGGCAGCCGGGGAGCTGTTTTTT.

This sequence joins TRBV5-1 and TRBJ1-2; TRBD1 agrees at 7 bases. This CDR3 is built from 15 residues. The trim removed 2 bases at V and 0 bases at J, leaving 4 bases unmatched. Germline assignment: CDR1 SGHRS and CDR2 YFSETQ. The CDR3 sequence: CASSFSGTANYGYTF. The CDR3 DNA sequence: TGCGCCAGCAGCTTTTCCGGGACAGCTAACTATGGCTACACCTTC.

On this clone itself: A read error may produce the germline difference seen at one junction end. This chain connects TRBV7-9 to TRBJ1-1, with D uncertain. The CDR3 is made up of 16 amino acids. CDR1 and CDR2 (germline): SEHNR, FQNEAQ (reference sequence). DNA of the CDR3: TGTGCCAGCAGCTCTCCGGTTGTCGCCGAGAACGCTGAAGCTTTCTTT. The encoded protein is CASSSPVVAENAEAFF.

This chain connects TRBV7-2 to TRBJ2-7, with 8 bases matching TRBD2. This CDR3 has 15 residues. Trimming removed 4 bases from V and 2 bases from J; junction bases left unmatched: 7. Germline V gene lookup returns CDR1 SGHTA and CDR2 FQGNSA. The CDR3 sequence is CASSSDPGGAYEQYF. CDR3 DNA: TGTGCCAGCAGCTCGGACCCCGGGGGGGCCTACGAGCAGTACTTC. The variable domain in full, with the rest retrieved from reference TRBV7-2 and TRBJ2-7, is GAGVSQSPSNKVTEKGKDVELRCDPISGHTALYWYRQSLGQGLEFLIYFQGNSAPDKSGLPSDRFSAERTGGSVSTLTIQRTQQEDSAVYLCASSSDPGGAYEQYFGPGTRLTVT.

V gene TRBV5-1 combines with J gene TRBJ1-4; D call uncertain. V gave up 0 bases and J gave up 0 bases, with 9 bases separating them. The CDR3 has 16 amino acids. Germline CDR1 SGHRS, CDR2 YFSETQ. The CDR3 DNA is TGCGCCAGCAGCTTGGCTTCGAGGGCAACTAATGAAAAACTGTTTTTT. Amino acid sequence: CASSLASRATNEKLFF.

The V and J genes are TRBV18 and TRBJ2-7, with TRBD2 matching over 7 bases. The CDR3 totals 15 residues. CDR1 is KGHSH and CDR2 is LQKENI in the germline V gene. With V trimmed by 6 bases and J by 3 bases, 11 bases remained unmatched. The CDR3: CASSRGVGLSYEQYF. The CDR3 DNA follows: TGTGCCAGCTCCCGGGGGGTAGGTTTGAGCTACGAGCAGTACTTC.

The V gene is TRBV19, the J gene TRBJ1-1, with TRBD1 matching over 12 bases. The length of the CDR3 is 14 residues. Looked up from germline, CDR1 is LNHDA and CDR2 is SQIVND (reference sequence). The V and J ends lost 5 bases and 8 bases, in that order; junction bases with no gene match: 6. The CDR3 region is CASSLGTGGWEAFF. The CDR3 DNA follows: TGTGCCAGTAGTCTCGGGACAGGGGGCTGGGAAGCTTTCTTT.

The chain uses TRBV9 and TRBJ1-2; TRBD1 aligns across 9 bases. After removal of 0 bases from V and 7 bases from J, the junction contained 13 bases not matched to a gene. Germline CDR1 and CDR2: SGDLS and YYNGEE. This CDR3 region has 17 residues. CDR3 DNA sequence: TGTGCCAGCAGCGTAGATCCAACAGGGGGCGTGAGTGGTGGCTACACCTTC. Amino acids: CASSVDPTGGVSGGYTF.

This chain links TRBV9 with TRBJ2-3, with D possibly being TRBD2 (5 bases). CDR3 length: 14 amino acids. The germline V gene encodes CDR1 SGDLS and CDR2 YYNGEE. V lost 1 base and J 1 base, leaving 7 bases between the germline ends. The DNA of the CDR3 is TGTGCCAGCAGCGTACTTAGCGGCACAGATACGCAGTATTTT. Encoded protein: CASSVLSGTDTQYF.

The chain couples TRBV28 to TRBJ1-1; D gene ambiguous. CDR3 length equals 11 residues. Per the germline V gene, CDR1 is MDHEN and CDR2 is SYDVKM. V lost 7 bases, J lost 4 bases, and 7 bases lay in between. The CDR3 DNA is TGTGCCAGCATGACGGGCACTGAAGCTTTCTTT. It yields the protein CASMTGTEAFF.

The rearrangement uses TRBV5-1 and TRBJ2-7; 10 bases are a match to TRBD1. The J segment lost 3 bases and the V segment lost 4 bases, leaving 1 base of the junction unmatched. Per the germline V gene, CDR1 is SGHRS and CDR2 is YFSETQ. The CDR3 totals 13 residues. The CDR3 loop reads CASSRDRGYEQYF. For the CDR3, the DNA is TGCGCCAGCAGCCGGGACAGGGGCTACGAGCAGTACTTC.

The chain carries TRBV6-5 and TRBJ2-7, with TRBD1 identical over 8 bases. V lost 6 bases and J lost 1; bases outside the gene matches: 5. The length of the CDR3 is 14 residues. Germline CDR1 and CDR2: MNHEY and SVGAGI. The CDR3 region has the DNA TGTGCCAGCAGACGAGGACAGGGTTCCTACGAGCAGTACTTC. Translating gives CASRRGQGSYEQYF.

V and J are TRBV27 and TRBJ2-3, with 8 nucleotides matching TRBD2. Trimming cost V 6 bases and J 4 bases; bases outside gene matches: 9. CDR1 is MNHEY and CDR2 is SMNVEV in the germline V gene (reference sequence). The CDR3 is 15 residues long. CDR3 region: CASSYTQGLADTQYF. Written as DNA, the CDR3 is TGTGCCAGCAGCTACACACAGGGACTAGCAGATACGCAGTATTTT.

The chain combines TRBV9 with TRBJ2-2; D perhaps matches TRBD2 (6 bases). The CDR3 runs to 14 residues. CDR1 SGDLS and CDR2 YYNGEE come from the germline V gene. Trimming took 10 bases from V and 1 from J, leaving 14 bases between them. CDR3 bases: TGTGCCTCCGGAAGGGGAGGGAACACCGGGGAGCTGTTTTTT. It codes for CASGRGGNTGELFF.

The genes are TRBV9 and TRBJ1-3; D is unclear. Per the germline V gene, CDR1 is SGDLS and CDR2 is YYNGEE. This CDR3 has 15 residues. The V end lost 0 bases, the J end lost 0 bases, and 7 bases lay between the germline ends. The CDR3 DNA sequence: TGTGCCAGCAGCGTAGGGCATAACTCTGGAAACACCATATATTTT. This sequence encodes CASSVGHNSGNTIYF.

This chain connects TRBV5-5 to TRBJ2-2, with 7 bases matching TRBD2. V was clipped by 0 bases and J by 0 bases; unmatched bases: 2. Germline CDR1 SGHKS, CDR2 YYEKEE (reference sequence). This CDR3 contains 16 residues. CDR3 nucleotide sequence: TGTGCCAGCAGCTTGGGGGACTACCCGAACACCGGGGAGCTGTTTTTT. It encodes CASSLGDYPNTGELFF.

This clone appeared once. V gene TRBV6-5 combines with J gene TRBJ2-5; 10 bases match TRBD1. The V and J ends lost 6 bases and 6 bases, in that order; junction bases with no gene match: 7. This CDR3 spans 14 amino acids. The germline V gene encodes CDR1 MNHEY and CDR2 SVGAGI. The CDR3 DNA is TGTGCCAGCAGCCGGGACAGGGGCGCGAAGACCCAGTACTTC. This encodes CASSRDRGAKTQYF.

This clone has only one observation. This chain uses TRBV18 with TRBJ2-7; 7 positions match TRBD1. The germline gives CDR1 KGHSH, CDR2 LQKENI. There are 13 residues in the CDR3. The ends lost 4 bases at V and 5 bases at J; junction bases unmatched: 5. The CDR3 DNA follows: TGTGCCAGCTCACGTACAGGGGACCACGAGCAGTACTTC. Translated, it gives CASSRTGDHEQYF.